This entry describes one T cell receptor (beta chain). Antigen: not known. Expressed TCRB transcripts were sequenced because the entire RNA isolate underwent reverse transcription. The repertoire was sequenced with immunoSEQ multiplex PCR; TCRdb's copy has only in-frame clones and lacks some. The sample has around 280,000 clones, around 7.3% seen once. This CDR3 is 20 amino acids long. V was clipped by 0 bases and J by 0 bases, with 21 bases between them. Germline CDR1 SGHVS, CDR2 FQNEAQ. This sample was included in a study of beta chain features in type 1 diabetes. Study conclusions and caveats: HLA influence on TCRB rearrangement stayed unresolved here.

Researchers reported sorting CD4+ naive, central memory, regulatory and stem cell-like memory cells via CD45RO/CCR7/CD25/CD127/CD95/CD27. The chain uses TRBV7-8 and TRBJ1-5; perhaps TRBD1 as D (6 bases). The sequence was collected from a woman between 18 and 29 years old in good health. Sequenced sample: central memory CD4+ T cells from blood. CDR3 in DNA: TGTGCCAGCAGCTTAGCTATGAGTTTTCCCGGACAGTATAGCAATCAGCCCCAGCATTTT. It translates to CASSLAMSFPGQYSNQPQHF.